Only a few counts were recorded for the clone carrying this T cell receptor (beta chain). Its antigen remains unidentified. Germline and junction disagree at one end, which may indicate a read error. Quantitative barcoded 5'-RACE was used to prepare TCR beta libraries. TCRdb independently ran MiXCR on the 5' RACE reads; one entry per CDR3 protein. Of around 340,000 distinct CDR3 sequences in the sample, about 14% were seen once. This entry comes from a study of CD8 T cells in ankylosing spondylitis. Study-wide results and caveats: Some motif variants were previously reported in reactive arthritis synovial fluid and blood. Seemingly characteristic of ankylosing spondylitis blood was a TCR beta motif consisting of eight highly homologous variants. According to the report, clones linked to the disease were significantly enriched in matched synovial fluid samples taken from ankylosing spondylitis patients.

CDR1 and CDR2 (germline): ENHRY, SYGVKD. This CDR3 has 12 amino acids. The J gene is TRBJ1-2, the V gene TRBV10-3; 8 bases are a match to TRBD1. This sequence originates from a male donor with ankylosing spondylitis or in good health (not recorded which). The sample taken for sequencing was blood, either unsorted or a sorted T cell fraction (not recorded which). CDR3 sequence (DNA): TGTGCCATCAGTGGGGAAGGACAGGGCTGCACCTTC. Translating gives CAISGEGQGCTF.